This T cell receptor (beta chain) emerged from a study of memory CD4+ T cells and cytomegalovirus serostatus. Study information: Donors were healthy Belgian adults, some 10 CMV seropositive and some 24 seronegative.

Trimming shortened V by 6 bases and J by 2 bases, and 16 bases separated the two germline ends. This CDR3 contains 15 residues. The germline CDR1 and CDR2 sequences are MNHEY and SVGAGI. Study outcomes and limitations: Median bootstrapped AUC for CMV status was just under 0.97 originally, less than 0.93 US-trained.

Single viable CD3+CD4+CD8-CD45RO+ cells were sorted as the memory CD4+ T cells. Notes on this clone: Its antigen is still unknown.

The protocol was immunoSEQ multiplex PCR, while the TCRdb copy is restricted to in-frame clones and leaves out a portion. The table includes about 39,000 clones, around 78% detected once. Sequenced input: memory CD4+ T cells from blood. This rearrangement joins TRBV6-5 to TRBJ2-5, with D perhaps being TRBD1 or TRBD2 (6 bases each). This clonotype was obtained from an adult in good health and CMV-seronegative. This CDR3 is CASRDPRGEQETQYF. Written as DNA, the CDR3 is TGTGCCAGCAGAGACCCGAGGGGGGAACAAGAGACCCAGTACTTC.